Listed here is a single T cell receptor (beta chain). The source of the sample is a study of blood T cell repertoires in COVID-19. In the study overall: The study drew acute and convalescent COVID-19 samples from the United States, Italy and Spain.

The method was immunoSEQ multiplex PCR; TCRdb's version includes in-frame clones alone and lacks a portion of them. The table records more than 130,000 clones, less than 85% of them present only once. The CDR3 has 12 residues. CDR1 and CDR2 from the germline V gene are KGHSH and LQKENI. The ends were cut back, 1 base at V and 6 bases at J, with 6 bases in the middle. The chain couples TRBV18 to TRBJ1-1; D not certain. The TCR was taken from a human donor in a cohort sampled during active COVID-19. Sequences were obtained from peripheral blood. The CDR3 reads CASSPRRAEAFF. CDR3 coding DNA: TGTGCCAGCTCACCACGCCGGGCTGAAGCTTTCTTT.